The clone carrying this TCR beta chain was found a few times. Its antigen is not known. The Oncomine TCR Beta short-read assay generated sequence data from the DNA of cultured CD4+ T cells. TCRdb ran MiXCR on the PCR reads and lists one entry per CDR3 protein. Of 7,000 or so distinct CDR3 sequences listed, 73% are singletons. CDR3 length: 13 amino acids. CDR1 and CDR2 (germline): SGHRS, YFSETQ. V lost 4 bases to trimming and J lost 14 bases, with 16 bases between them. The sample comes from a study of vaccination and CD4 T cells after COVID-19. Study overall: Six males and four females, two Hispanic, made up the convalescents.

Stated treatment: roughly 10-day PBMC culture with coronavirus spike peptide pools or control peptides (ViraFEST assay). The TCR sequence derives from a human donor who had recovered from COVID-19. The chain links TRBV5-1 to TRBJ1-6; D is ambiguous. Source material: CD4+ T cells from blood, cultured in vitro. This chain's CDR3 is CASSPGPEQSLHF. The CDR3 nucleotides are TGCGCCAGCAGCCCGGGCCCCGAACAATCCCTCCACTTT.